These T cell receptor beta chains were read from a single sample in a study of vaccination and CD4 T cells after COVID-19. TCRdb analysed the PCR reads with MiXCR anew, one entry per CDR3 protein. The sample shows thousands of distinct CDR3 sequences, around 45% of them seen only once. Antigen specificity for these receptors is unknown. Sequenced: CD4+ T cells from blood, cultured in vitro. The receptors derive from a human donor who had recovered from COVID-19. Both conserved end residues are part of each CDR3. Size values are once, few and many counts, or a class for expanded clones, and some rows have none.

size,J,V,length,CDR3
-,TRBJ2-7,TRBV30,12,CAWSVDRYEQYF
-,TRBJ1-6,TRBV10-3,14,CAITSTVRNSPLHF
-,TRBJ2-3,TRBV11-2,15,CASSSTRGKGDTQYF
-,TRBJ2-3,TRBV6-1,15,CASARDRVFTDTQYF
-,TRBJ1-2,TRBV20-1,18,CSAKPAGGQGQINYGYTF
-,TRBJ1-1,TRBV2,14,CASSVLSVGTEAFF
few,TRBJ1-3,TRBV20-1,13,CSAPQGSGNTIYF
few,TRBJ1-4,TRBV20-1,13,CSAPTGGHEKLFF
-,TRBJ2-6,TRBV6-1,22,CASSESIWTGGALASGANVLTF
few,TRBJ1-1,TRBV6-1,12,CASSQLEEQAFF
once,TRBJ2-3,TRBV4-3,16,CASSPSLSGSTDTQYF
medium-sized,TRBJ2-1,TRBV20-1,14,CSATRQVVYNEQFF
medium-sized,TRBJ1-1,TRBV6-1,15,CASRPRTDVNTEAFF
large,TRBJ1-2,TRBV6-1,14,CASGLDRSPYGYTF
-,TRBJ2-3,TRBV7-9,15,CASSQQLAGTDTQYF
-,TRBJ2-2,TRBV20-1,17,CSARPGLAGAGTGELFF
-,TRBJ1-2,TRBV2,11,CASKGGNGYTF
-,TRBJ2-3,TRBV27,14,CASQRSRWGDTQYF
-,TRBJ2-3,TRBV6-1,18,CASSEGRTSGGRRDTQYF
few,TRBJ1-1,TRBV21-1,14,CASRPPGGVDEAFF